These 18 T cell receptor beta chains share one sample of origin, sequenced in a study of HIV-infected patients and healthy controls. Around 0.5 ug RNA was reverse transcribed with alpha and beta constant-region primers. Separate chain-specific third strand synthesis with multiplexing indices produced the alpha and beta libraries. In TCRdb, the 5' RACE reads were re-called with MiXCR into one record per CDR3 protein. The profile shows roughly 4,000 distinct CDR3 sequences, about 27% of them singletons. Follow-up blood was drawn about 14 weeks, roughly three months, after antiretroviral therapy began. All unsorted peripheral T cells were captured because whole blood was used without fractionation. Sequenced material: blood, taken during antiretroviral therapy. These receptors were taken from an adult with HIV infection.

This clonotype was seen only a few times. The CDR3 is CATSRDRTPYNEQFF. In nucleotides, the CDR3 is TGTGCCACCAGCAGAGATCGGACGCCCTACAATGAGCAGTTCTTC. This chain joins TRBV15 and TRBJ2-1; D gene unclear. Looked up from germline, CDR1 is LNHNV and CDR2 is YYDKDF (reference sequence). The CDR3 covers 15 residues. Trimming cost V 0 bases and J 2 bases, with 8 bases left between them.

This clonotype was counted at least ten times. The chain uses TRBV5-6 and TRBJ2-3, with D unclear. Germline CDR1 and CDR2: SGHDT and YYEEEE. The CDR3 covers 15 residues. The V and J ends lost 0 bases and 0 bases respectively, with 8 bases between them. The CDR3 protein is CASSLVGSSTDTQYF. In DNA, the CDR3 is TGTGCCAGCAGCTTGGTGGGGTCCAGCACAGATACGCAGTATTTT. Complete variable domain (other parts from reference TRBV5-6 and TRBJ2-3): DAGVTQSPTHLIKTRGQQVTLRCSPKSGHDTVSWYQQALGQGPQFIFQYYEEEERQRGNFPDRFSGHQFPNYSSELNVNALLLGDSALYLCASSLVGSSTDTQYFGPGTRLTVL.

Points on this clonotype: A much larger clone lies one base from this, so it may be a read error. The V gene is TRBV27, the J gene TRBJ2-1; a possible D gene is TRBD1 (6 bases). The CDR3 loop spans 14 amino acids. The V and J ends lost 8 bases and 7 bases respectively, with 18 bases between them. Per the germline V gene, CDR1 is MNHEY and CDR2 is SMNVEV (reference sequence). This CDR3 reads CASRHVGGSNEQFF. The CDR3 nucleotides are TGTGCCAGCCGCCACGTAGGGGGATCGAATGAGCAGTTCTTC.

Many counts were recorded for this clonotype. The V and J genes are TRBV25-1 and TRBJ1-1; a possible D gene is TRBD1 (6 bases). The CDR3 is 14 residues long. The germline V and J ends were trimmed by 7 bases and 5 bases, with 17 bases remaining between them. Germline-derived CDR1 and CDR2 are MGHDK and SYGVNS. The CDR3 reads CASTTMGRGTEAFF. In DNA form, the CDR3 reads TGTGCCAGCACCACTATGGGCAGGGGTACTGAAGCTTTCTTT.

The DNA for the CDR3 is TGTGCCATACCAGTGGGGACATGGGGCTACACCTTC. Residues: CAIPVGTWGYTF. This chain uses TRBV7-8 with TRBJ1-2, with D perhaps matching TRBD1 (6 bases). CDR3 length: 12 amino acids. Germline-derived CDR1 and CDR2 are SGHVS and FQNEAQ. Deletions cut 10 bases from V and 8 bases from J, with 17 bases between. The full variable domain, rest sourced from reference TRBV7-8 and TRBJ1-2, is GAGVSQSPRYKVAKRGQDVALRCDPISGHVSLFWYQQALGQGPEFLTYFQNEAQLDKSGLPSDRFFAERPEGSVSTLKIQRTQQEDSAVYLCAIPVGTWGYTFGSGTRLTVV.

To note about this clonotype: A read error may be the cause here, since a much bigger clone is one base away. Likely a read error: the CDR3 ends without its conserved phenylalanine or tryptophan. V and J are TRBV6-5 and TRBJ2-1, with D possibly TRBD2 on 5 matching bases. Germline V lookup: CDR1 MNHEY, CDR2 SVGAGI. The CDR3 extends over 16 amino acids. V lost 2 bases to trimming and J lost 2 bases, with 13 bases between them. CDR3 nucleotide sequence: TGTGCCAGCAGTTACCCCGCAAGCGGACCCTACAATGAGCAGTTCTTA. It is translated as CASSYPASGPYNEQFL.

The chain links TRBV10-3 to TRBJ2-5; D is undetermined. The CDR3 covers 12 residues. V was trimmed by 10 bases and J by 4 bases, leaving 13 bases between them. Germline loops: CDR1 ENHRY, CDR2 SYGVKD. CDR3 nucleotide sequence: TGTGCCACTTGCCCGAGGAGAGAGACCCAGTACTTC. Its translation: CATCPRRETQYF.

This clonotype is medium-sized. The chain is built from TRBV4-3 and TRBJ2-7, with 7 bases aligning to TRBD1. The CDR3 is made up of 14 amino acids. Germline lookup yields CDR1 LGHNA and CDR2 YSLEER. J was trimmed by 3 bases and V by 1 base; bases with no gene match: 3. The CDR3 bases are TGCGCCAGCAGCCAAGTGACAGGGAACTACGAGCAGTACTTC. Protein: CASSQVTGNYEQYF.

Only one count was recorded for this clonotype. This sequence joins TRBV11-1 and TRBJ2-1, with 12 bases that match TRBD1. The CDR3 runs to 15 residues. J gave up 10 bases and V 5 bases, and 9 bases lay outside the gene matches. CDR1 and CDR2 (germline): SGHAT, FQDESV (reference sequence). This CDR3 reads CASSAGTGGNPEQFF. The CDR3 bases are TGTGCCAGCAGCGCCGGGACAGGGGGCAATCCAGAGCAGTTCTTC.

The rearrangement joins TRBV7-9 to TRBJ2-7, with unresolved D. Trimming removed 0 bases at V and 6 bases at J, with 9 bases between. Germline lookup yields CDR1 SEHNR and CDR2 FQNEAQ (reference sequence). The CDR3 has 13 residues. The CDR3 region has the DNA TGTGCCAGCAGCTTAGCGCGGTGGGGCGAGCAGTACTTC. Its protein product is CASSLARWGEQYF. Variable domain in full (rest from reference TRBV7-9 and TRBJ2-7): DTGVSQNPRHKITKRGQNVTFRCDPISEHNRLYWYRQTLGQGPEFLTYFQNEAQLEKSRLLSDRFSAERPKGSFSTLEIQRTEQGDSAMYLCASSLARWGEQYFGPGTRLTVT.

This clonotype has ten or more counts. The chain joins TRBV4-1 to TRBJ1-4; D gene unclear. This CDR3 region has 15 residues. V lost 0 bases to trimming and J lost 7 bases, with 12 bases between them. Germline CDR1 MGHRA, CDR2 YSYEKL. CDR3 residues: CASSQEGKAAEKLFF. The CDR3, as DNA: TGCGCCAGCAGCCAAGAGGGGAAAGCGGCTGAAAAACTGTTTTTT.

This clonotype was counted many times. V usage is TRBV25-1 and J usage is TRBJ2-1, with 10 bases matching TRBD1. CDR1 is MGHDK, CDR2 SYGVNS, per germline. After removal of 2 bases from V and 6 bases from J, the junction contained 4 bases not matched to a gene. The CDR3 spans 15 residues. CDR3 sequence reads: CASSEAGTGVNEQFF. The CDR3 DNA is TGTGCCAGCAGTGAAGCCGGGACAGGGGTCAATGAGCAGTTCTTC.

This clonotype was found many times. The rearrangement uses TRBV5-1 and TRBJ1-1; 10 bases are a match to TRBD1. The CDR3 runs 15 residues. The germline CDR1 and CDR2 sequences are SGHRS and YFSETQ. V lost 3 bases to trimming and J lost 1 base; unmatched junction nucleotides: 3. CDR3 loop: CASSWDRGSNTEAFF. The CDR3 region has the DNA TGCGCCAGCAGCTGGGACAGGGGATCGAACACTGAAGCTTTCTTT.

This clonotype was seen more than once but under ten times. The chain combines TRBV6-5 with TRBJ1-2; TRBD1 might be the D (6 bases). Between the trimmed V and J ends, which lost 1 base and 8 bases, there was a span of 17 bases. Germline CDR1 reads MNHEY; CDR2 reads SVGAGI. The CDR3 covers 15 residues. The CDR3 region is CASSYFGTSGDGYTF. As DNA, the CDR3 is TGTGCCAGCAGTTACTTCGGTACCTCAGGGGACGGCTACACCTTC.

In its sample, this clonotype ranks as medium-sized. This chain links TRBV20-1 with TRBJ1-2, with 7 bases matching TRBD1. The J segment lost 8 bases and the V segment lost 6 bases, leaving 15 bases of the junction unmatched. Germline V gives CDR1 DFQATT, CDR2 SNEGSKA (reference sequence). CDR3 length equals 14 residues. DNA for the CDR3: TGCAGTGCCCCCGACCGGGACAGTTCCGTAGGCTACACCTTC. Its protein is CSAPDRDSSVGYTF.

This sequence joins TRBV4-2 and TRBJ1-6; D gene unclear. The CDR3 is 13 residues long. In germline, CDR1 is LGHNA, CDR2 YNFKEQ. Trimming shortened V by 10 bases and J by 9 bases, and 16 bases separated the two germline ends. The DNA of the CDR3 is TGTGCCACCTCTGGTTCGGGCGGTTCACCCCTCCACTTT. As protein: CATSGSGGSPLHF.

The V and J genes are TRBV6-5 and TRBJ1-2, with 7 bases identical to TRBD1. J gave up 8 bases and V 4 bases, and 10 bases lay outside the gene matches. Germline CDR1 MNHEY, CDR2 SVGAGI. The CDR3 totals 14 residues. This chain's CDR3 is CASSSSVRGNGYTF. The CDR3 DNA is TGTGCCAGCAGTTCGTCGGTCAGGGGGAACGGCTACACCTTC.

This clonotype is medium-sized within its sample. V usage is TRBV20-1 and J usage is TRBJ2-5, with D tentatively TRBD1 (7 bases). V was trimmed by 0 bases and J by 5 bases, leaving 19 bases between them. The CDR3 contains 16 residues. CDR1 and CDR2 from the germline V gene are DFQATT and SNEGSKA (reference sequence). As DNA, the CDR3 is TGCAGTGCTAGAGACCCGACAGGGAGGTTGGAGGAGACCCAGTACTTC. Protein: CSARDPTGRLEETQYF.